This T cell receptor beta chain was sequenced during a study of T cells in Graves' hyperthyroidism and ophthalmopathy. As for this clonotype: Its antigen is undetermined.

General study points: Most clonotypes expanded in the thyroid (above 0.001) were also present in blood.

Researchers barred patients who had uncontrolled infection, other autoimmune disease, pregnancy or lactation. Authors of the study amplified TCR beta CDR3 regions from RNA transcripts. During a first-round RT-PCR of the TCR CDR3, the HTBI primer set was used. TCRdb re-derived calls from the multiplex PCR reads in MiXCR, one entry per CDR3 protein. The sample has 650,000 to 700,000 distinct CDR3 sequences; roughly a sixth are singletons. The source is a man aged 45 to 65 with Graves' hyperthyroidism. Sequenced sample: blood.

The CDR3 DNA is TGTGCCAGCAGGACAGGGCTGGAGACCCAGTACTTC. Encoded protein: CASRTGLETQYF. The chain is built from TRBV6-1 and TRBJ2-5; 7 positions agree with TRBD1. This CDR3 comprises 12 residues. Germline V CDR1 and CDR2: MNHNS, SASEGT. J was trimmed by 5 bases and V by 6 bases; bases with no gene match: 3.